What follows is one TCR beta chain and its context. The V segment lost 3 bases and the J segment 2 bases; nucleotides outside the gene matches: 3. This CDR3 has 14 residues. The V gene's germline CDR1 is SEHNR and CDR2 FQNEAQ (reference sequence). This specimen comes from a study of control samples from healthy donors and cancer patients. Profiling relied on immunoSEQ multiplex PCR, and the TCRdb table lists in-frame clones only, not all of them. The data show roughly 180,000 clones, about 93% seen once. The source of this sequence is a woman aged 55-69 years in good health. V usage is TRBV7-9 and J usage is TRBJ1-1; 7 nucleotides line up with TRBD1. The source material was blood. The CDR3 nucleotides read TGTGCCAGCAGCTTCACAGGGGTTAACACTGAAGCTTTCTTT. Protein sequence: CASSFTGVNTEAFF. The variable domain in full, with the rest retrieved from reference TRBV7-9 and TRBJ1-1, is DTGVSQNPRHKITKRGQNVTFRCDPISEHNRLYWYRQTLGQGPEFLTYFQNEAQLEKSRLLSDRFSAERPKGSFSTLEIQRTEQGDSAMYLCASSFTGVNTEAFFGQGTRLTVV.